Described below is a single TCR beta chain sequence and its context. This entry belongs to a study of blood T cell repertoires in COVID-19. CDR3 length equals 15 residues. The germline V gene encodes CDR1 MNHEY and CDR2 SVGAGI. V dropped 5 bases and J dropped 3 bases, with 11 bases sitting between them. Profiling relied on immunoSEQ multiplex PCR, and the TCRdb table lists in-frame clones only, not all of them. The sample lists approximately 89,000 clones, roughly 85% occurring once. This chain uses TRBV6-5 with TRBJ1-6; D ambiguous. The specimen was peripheral blood. This clonotype was obtained from a man between 65 and 80 years old with acute or convalescent COVID-19. Here the CDR3 DNA reads TGTGCCAGCAGTCCTACCACAGACTATAATTCACCCCTCCACTTT. Translated: CASSPTTDYNSPLHF.